One and the same sample provided the 7 T cell receptor beta chains below, sequenced in a study of radiotherapy plus CTLA-4 blockade in lung cancer. The method was immunoSEQ multiplex PCR; TCRdb's version includes in-frame clones alone and lacks a portion of them. This table has 55,000 to 65,000 clones, approximately 76% appearing once. Material: peripheral blood, obtained from a patient treated with radiotherapy plus ipilimumab. These receptors all come from a human donor with non-small cell lung cancer who had a complete response to radiotherapy plus ipilimumab.

The rearrangement uses TRBV5-8 and TRBJ2-5; TRBD2 aligns across 10 bases. J was trimmed by 3 bases and V by 7 bases; bases with no gene match: 12. The CDR3 spans 16 residues. Germline V gives CDR1 SGHTS, CDR2 YDEGEE. The CDR3 protein is CASAGGLAKTKETQYF. The CDR3 DNA reads as TGTGCCAGCGCTGGGGGACTAGCGAAGACCAAAGAGACCCAGTACTTC. The variable domain in full, with the rest retrieved from reference TRBV5-8 and TRBJ2-5, is EAGVTQSPTHLIKTRGQQATLRCSPISGHTSVYWYQQALGLGLQFLLWYDEGEERNRGNFPPRFSGRQFPNYSSELNVNALELEDSALYLCASAGGLAKTKETQYFGPGTRLLVL.

The chain is built from TRBV5-6 and TRBJ2-4; 7 bases line up with TRBD1. V shed 0 bases and J 7 bases; nucleotides not matched to a gene: 1. Germline values: CDR1 SGHDT, CDR2 YYEEEE. The CDR3 extends over 13 amino acids. CDR3 sequence: CASSLGQGNIQYF. The DNA for the CDR3 is TGTGCCAGCAGCTTGGGACAGGGTAACATTCAGTACTTC. The variable domain in full, completed from reference TRBV5-6 and TRBJ2-4, reads DAGVTQSPTHLIKTRGQQVTLRCSPKSGHDTVSWYQQALGQGPQFIFQYYEEEERQRGNFPDRFSGHQFPNYSSELNVNALLLGDSALYLCASSLGQGNIQYFGAGTRLSVL.

The sample holds one count of this clone. The CDR3 reads CASSFGTSGTYEQYF. The CDR3, as DNA: TGTGCCAGCAGCTTTGGGACTAGCGGAACCTACGAGCAGTACTTC. The chain uses TRBV5-4 and TRBJ2-7, with 11 bases aligning to TRBD2. The trim removed 2 bases at V and 2 bases at J, leaving 3 bases unmatched. The germline CDR1 and CDR2 sequences are SGHNT and YYREEE (reference sequence). The CDR3 extends over 15 amino acids.

The V and J genes are TRBV18 and TRBJ1-1; TRBD1 aligns across 9 bases. V was clipped by 5 bases and J by 0 bases; unmatched bases: 7. Per the germline V gene, CDR1 is KGHSH and CDR2 is LQKENI. CDR3 length: 16 residues. CDR3 nucleotide sequence: TGTGCCAGCTCATTACAGGGGGCATCCATGAACACTGAAGCTTTCTTT. As protein: CASSLQGASMNTEAFF.

The V call is TRBV18, the J call TRBJ2-5, with a tentative D call TRBD1 (6 bases). CDR3 length equals 14 residues. The V and J ends lost 3 bases and 4 bases respectively, with 12 bases between them. Germline CDR1 KGHSH, CDR2 LQKENI. CDR3 DNA: TGTGCCAGCTCACCCCGGACAGCGGTAGAGACCCAGTACTTC. Translating it yields CASSPRTAVETQYF.

The chain is built from TRBV4-3 and TRBJ1-4; maybe TRBD1 (6 bases). The CDR3 is 18 residues long. Per the germline V gene, CDR1 is LGHNA and CDR2 is YSLEER. The V end was cut by 4 bases, the J end by 8 bases, with 26 bases between. The CDR3 DNA sequence: TGCGCCAGCAGCCTCCTGACTAGGGGTGGGGGGGCGCGAGAAAAACTGTTTTTT. This gives the protein CASSLLTRGGGAREKLFF.

The rearrangement uses TRBV18 and TRBJ2-7, with 8 positions matching TRBD1. Germline V lookup: CDR1 KGHSH, CDR2 LQKENI. This CDR3 has 17 amino acids. V gave up 0 bases and J gave up 3 bases; unmatched junction bases: 10. CDR3 residues: CASSPPTGTGDRYEQYF. The CDR3 coding sequence is TGTGCCAGCTCACCACCTACCGGGACAGGAGACCGCTACGAGCAGTACTTC.